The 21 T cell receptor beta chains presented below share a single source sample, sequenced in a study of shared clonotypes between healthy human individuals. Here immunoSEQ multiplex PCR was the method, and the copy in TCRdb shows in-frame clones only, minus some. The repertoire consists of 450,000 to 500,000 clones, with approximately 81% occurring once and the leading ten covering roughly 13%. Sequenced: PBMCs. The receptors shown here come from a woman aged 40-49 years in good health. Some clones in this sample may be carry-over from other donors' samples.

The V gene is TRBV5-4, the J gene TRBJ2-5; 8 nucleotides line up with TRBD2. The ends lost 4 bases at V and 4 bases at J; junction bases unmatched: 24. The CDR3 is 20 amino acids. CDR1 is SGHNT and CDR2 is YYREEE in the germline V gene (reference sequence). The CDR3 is CASSPAGSRTSTGGGETQYF. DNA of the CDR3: TGTGCCAGCAGCCCGGCGGGGTCAAGGACTAGCACCGGAGGAGGAGAGACCCAGTACTTC.

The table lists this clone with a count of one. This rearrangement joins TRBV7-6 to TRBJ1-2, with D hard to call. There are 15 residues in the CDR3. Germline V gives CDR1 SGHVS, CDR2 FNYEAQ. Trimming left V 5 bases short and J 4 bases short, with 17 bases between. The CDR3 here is CASSIYSSRGYGYTF. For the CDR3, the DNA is TGTGCCAGCAGCATATACAGCTCCCGAGGCTATGGCTACACCTTC.

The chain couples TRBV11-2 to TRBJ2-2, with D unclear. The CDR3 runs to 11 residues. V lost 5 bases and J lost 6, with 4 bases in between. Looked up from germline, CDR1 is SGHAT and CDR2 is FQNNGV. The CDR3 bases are TGTGCCAGCAGCGTTGCCGGGGAGCTGTTTTTT. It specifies CASSVAGELFF.

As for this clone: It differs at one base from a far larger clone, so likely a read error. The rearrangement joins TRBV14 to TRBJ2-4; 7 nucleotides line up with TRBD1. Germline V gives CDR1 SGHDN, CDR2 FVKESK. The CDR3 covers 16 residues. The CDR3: CASAQTTGLATNIQYF. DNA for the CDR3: TGTGCCAGCGCGCAAACGACAGGGTTGGCCACAAACATTCAGTACTTC.

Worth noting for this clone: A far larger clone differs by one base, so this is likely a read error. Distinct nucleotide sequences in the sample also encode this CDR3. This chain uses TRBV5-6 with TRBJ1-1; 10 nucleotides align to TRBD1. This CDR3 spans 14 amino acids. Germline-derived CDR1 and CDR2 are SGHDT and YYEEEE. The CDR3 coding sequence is TGCGCCAGCAGCTCATGGGACAGGGGAACTGAAGCTTTCTTT. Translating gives CASSSWDRGTEAFF.

The CDR3 nucleotides read TGTGCCAGCGGGGCCTCCTACAATGAGCAGTTCTTC. Encoded protein: CASGASYNEQFF. The chain recombines TRBV28 with TRBJ2-1; TRBD1 is a possible D gene (5 bases). The V gene's germline CDR1 is MDHEN and CDR2 SYDVKM. V was cut by 8 bases and J by 0 bases, with 5 bases left in between. CDR3 length: 12 residues. Supplemented by reference TRBV28 and TRBJ2-1, the full variable domain reads DVKVTQSSRYLVKRTGEKVFLECVQDMDHENMFWYRQDPGLGLRLIYFSYDVKMKEKGDIPEGYSVSREKKERFSLILESASTNQTSMYLCASGASYNEQFFGPGTRLTVL.

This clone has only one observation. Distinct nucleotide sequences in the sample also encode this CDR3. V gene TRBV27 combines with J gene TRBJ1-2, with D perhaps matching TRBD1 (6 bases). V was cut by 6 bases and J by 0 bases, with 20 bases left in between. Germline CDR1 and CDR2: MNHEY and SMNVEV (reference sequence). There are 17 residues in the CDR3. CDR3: CASRNYRQGPANYGYTF. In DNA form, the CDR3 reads TGTGCCAGCAGGAACTATAGGCAGGGGCCTGCTAACTATGGCTACACCTTC.

As DNA, the CDR3 is TGTGCCTGGAAGGGGGGAGTTGATACGCAGTATTTT. It yields the protein CAWKGGVDTQYF. The chain recombines TRBV30 with TRBJ2-3; D might be TRBD1 or TRBD2, each matching 6 bases. This CDR3 contains 12 residues. CDR1 GTSNPN and CDR2 SVGIG come from the germline V gene (reference sequence). Trimming pared 4 bases from V and 6 bases from J, leaving 11 bases between.

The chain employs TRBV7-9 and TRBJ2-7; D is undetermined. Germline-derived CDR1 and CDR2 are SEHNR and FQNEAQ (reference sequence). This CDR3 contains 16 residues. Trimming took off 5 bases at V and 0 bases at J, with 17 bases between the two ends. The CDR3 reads CASSKRTDVSSYEQYF. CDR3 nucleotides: TGTGCCAGCAGCAAACGGACGGATGTAAGCTCCTACGAGCAGTACTTC.

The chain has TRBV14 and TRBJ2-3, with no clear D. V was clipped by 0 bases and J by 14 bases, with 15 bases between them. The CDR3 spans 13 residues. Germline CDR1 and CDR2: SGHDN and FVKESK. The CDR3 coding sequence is TGTGCCAGCAGCCAAGATACGTCGCTTTCTACGTATTTT. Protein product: CASSQDTSLSTYF.

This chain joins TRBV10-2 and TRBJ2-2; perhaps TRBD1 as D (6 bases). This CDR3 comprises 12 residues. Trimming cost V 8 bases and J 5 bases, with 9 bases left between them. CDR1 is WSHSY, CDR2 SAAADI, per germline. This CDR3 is CASARGTGELFF. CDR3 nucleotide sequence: TGCGCCAGCGCCAGGGGAACCGGGGAGCTGTTTTTT.

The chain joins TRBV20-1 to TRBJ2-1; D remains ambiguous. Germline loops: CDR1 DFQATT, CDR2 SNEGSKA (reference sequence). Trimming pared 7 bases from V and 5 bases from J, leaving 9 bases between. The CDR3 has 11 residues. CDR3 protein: CSVYSNNEQFF. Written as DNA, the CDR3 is TGCAGTGTGTACTCTAACAATGAGCAGTTCTTC.

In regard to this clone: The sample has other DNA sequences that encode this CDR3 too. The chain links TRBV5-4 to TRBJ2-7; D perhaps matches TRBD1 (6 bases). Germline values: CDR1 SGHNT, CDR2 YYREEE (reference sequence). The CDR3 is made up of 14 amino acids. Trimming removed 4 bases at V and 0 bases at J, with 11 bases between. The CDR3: CASSPTGVSYEQYF. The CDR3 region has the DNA TGTGCCAGCAGCCCGACAGGTGTCTCCTACGAGCAGTACTTC. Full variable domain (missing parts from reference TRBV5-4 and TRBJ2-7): ETGVTQSPTHLIKTRGQQVTLRCSSQSGHNTVSWYQQALGQGPQFIFQYYREEENGRGNFPPRFSGLQFPNYSSELNVNALELDDSALYLCASSPTGVSYEQYFGPGTRLTVT.

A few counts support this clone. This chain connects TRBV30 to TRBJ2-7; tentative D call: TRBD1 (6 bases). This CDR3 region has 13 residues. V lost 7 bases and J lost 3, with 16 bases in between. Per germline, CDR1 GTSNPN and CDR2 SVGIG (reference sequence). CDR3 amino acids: CASRPGAGYEQYF. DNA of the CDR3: TGTGCCTCTAGGCCAGGGGCTGGCTACGAGCAGTACTTC.

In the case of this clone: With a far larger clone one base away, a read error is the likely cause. The DNA for the CDR3 is TGCGCCAGCAGCCTGGACAGGGATCCGTACGAGCAGTACTTC. It encodes CASSLDRDPYEQYF. The rearrangement uses TRBV5-1 and TRBJ2-5; 8 positions match TRBD1. TRBJ2-7 matches the DNA end more closely, so the J call is doubtful. This CDR3 has 14 residues. CDR1 is SGHRS, CDR2 YFSETQ, per germline.

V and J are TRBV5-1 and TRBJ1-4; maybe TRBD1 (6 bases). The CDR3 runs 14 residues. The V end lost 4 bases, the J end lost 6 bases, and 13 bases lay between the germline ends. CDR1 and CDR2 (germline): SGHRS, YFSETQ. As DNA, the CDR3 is TGCGCCAGCAGCCGACCGAACAGGGATGAAAAACTGTTTTTT. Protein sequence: CASSRPNRDEKLFF.

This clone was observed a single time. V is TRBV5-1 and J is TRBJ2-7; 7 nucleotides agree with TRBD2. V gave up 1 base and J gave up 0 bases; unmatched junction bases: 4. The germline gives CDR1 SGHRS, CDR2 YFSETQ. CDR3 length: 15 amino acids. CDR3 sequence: CASSLIPSGSYEQYF. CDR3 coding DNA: TGCGCCAGCAGCTTGATTCCTAGCGGCTCCTACGAGCAGTACTTC.

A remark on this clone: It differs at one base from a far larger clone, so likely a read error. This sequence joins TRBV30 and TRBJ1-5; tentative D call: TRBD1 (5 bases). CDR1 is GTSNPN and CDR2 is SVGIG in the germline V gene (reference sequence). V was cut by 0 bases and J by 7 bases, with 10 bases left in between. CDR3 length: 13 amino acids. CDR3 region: CAWSVLRDQPQHF. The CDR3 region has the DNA TGTGCCTGGAGTGTACTTAGGGACCAGCCCCAGCATTTT.

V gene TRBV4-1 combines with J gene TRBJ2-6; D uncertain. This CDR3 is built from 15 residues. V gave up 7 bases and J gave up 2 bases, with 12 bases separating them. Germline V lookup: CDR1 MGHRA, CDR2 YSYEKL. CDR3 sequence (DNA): TGCGCCAGCAAACAAGCAGGCACTGGGGCCAACGTCCTGACTTTC. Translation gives CASKQAGTGANVLTF.

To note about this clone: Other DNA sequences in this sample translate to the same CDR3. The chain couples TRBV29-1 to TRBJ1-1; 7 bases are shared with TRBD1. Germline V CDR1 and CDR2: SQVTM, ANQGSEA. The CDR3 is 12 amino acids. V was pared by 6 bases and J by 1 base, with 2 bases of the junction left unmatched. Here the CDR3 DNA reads TGCAGCGTGGGACAGCCGAACACTGAAGCTTTCTTT. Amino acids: CSVGQPNTEAFF.

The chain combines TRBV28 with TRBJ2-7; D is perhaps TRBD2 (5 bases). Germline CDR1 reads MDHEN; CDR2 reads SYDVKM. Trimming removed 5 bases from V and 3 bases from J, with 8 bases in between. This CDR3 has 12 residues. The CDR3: CASSPAGYEQYF. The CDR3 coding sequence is TGTGCCAGCAGTCCGGCGGGCTACGAGCAGTACTTC.